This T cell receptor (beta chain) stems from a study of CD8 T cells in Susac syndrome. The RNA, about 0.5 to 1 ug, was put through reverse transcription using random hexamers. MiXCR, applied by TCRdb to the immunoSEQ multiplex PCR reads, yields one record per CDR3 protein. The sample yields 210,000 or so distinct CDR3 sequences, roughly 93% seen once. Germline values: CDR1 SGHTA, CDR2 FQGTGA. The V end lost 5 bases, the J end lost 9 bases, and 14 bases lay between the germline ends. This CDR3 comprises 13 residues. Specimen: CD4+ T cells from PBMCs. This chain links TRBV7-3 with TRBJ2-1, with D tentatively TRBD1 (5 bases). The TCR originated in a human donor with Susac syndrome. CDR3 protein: CASSLQGEREQFF. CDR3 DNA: TGTGCCAGCAGCCTACAAGGGGAACGTGAGCAGTTCTTC.